The following is a T cell receptor (beta chain) sequence with its context. This entry comes from a study of CD8+CD57+ T cells in acquired aplastic anemia. According to the study, genomic DNA was the template for TCR beta VDJ and CDR3 profiling. Via MiXCR, TCRdb re-called the reads, giving one row per CDR3 protein. The sample yields some 200,000 distinct CDR3 sequences, roughly 50% seen once. CDR3 size: 13 residues. Trimming shortened V by 4 bases and J by 5 bases, and 11 bases separated the two germline ends. The germline V gene has CDR1 LGHNA and CDR2 YNFKEQ. In patients chosen for sequencing, flow cytometry had shown CD8+CD57+ cell expansion.

V gene TRBV4-2 combines with J gene TRBJ2-5, with D possibly matching TRBD1 (6 bases). The origin of this receptor is a human donor with aplastic anemia. Specimen: sorted CD4+, CD8+, or CD8+CD57+ T cells (not recorded which) from PBMCs. CDR3 amino acids: CASSRDKGETQYF. The CDR3 coding sequence is TGTGCCAGCAGCCGGGACAAGGGGGAGACCCAGTACTTC.